The 17 T cell receptor beta chains below come from one sample, sequenced in a study of cytomegalovirus exposure and HLA in healthy donors. Primers: 60 Vbeta forward and 13 Jbeta reverse. Clones were read by immunoSEQ multiplex PCR, and TCRdb kept only the in-frame ones, dropping some. The profile shows roughly 140,000 clones, about 80% of them singletons. The source material was PBMCs. Receptors were obtained from a man between 40 and 49 years old in good health and CMV-seronegative.

This clone appeared a single time. The chain couples TRBV28 to TRBJ1-2, with 11 bases identical to TRBD1. Germline trimming cut 10 bases from V and 2 bases from J; bases unmatched to any gene: 3. CDR1 MDHEN and CDR2 SYDVKM come from the germline V gene. This CDR3 has 13 residues. CDR3 residues: CATRTGGNYGYTF. In DNA form, the CDR3 reads TGTGCCACCAGGACAGGGGGCAACTATGGCTACACCTTC.

The V and J genes are TRBV6-5 and TRBJ1-5; TRBD1 matches 9 bases. The CDR3 spans 15 residues. Germline CDR1 reads MNHEY; CDR2 reads SVGAGI. Trimming cost V 6 bases and J 8 bases; bases outside gene matches: 11. The CDR3 DNA is TGTGCCAGCAGGGAGGGACAGGGCCTCAGGGAGCCCCAGCATTTT. Protein sequence: CASREGQGLREPQHF.

This chain joins TRBV4-1 and TRBJ2-3; 9 bases line up with TRBD1. This CDR3 has 16 amino acids. Per the germline V gene, CDR1 is MGHRA and CDR2 is YSYEKL. J was trimmed by 0 bases and V by 2 bases; bases with no gene match: 3. CDR3: CASSQPDRGSTDTQYF. The CDR3, as DNA: TGCGCCAGCAGCCAACCGGACAGGGGCAGCACAGATACGCAGTATTTT.

CDR3 DNA: TGTGCCAGCAGAAAGGGGCGGGGGGGCACAGATACGCAGTATTTT. Translation: CASRKGRGGTDTQYF. The rearrangement links TRBV5-8 to TRBJ2-3, with 8 bases matching TRBD2. Unmatched junction bases numbered 6, after V lost 5 bases and J lost 1 base. The CDR3 runs 15 residues. Germline V gene lookup returns CDR1 SGHTS and CDR2 YDEGEE.

The CDR3 region is CASSLGQGGNSGNTIYF. CDR3 sequence (DNA): TGCGCCAGCAGCTTGGGACAGGGGGGCAATTCTGGAAACACCATATATTTT. The V gene is TRBV5-1, the J gene TRBJ1-3; 9 bases align to TRBD1. J was trimmed by 1 base and V by 0 bases; bases with no gene match: 5. Germline values: CDR1 SGHRS, CDR2 YFSETQ. The CDR3 has 17 residues.

This sequence joins TRBV13 and TRBJ2-2; 8 nucleotides match TRBD1. The germline V gene has CDR1 PRHDT and CDR2 FYEKMQ (reference sequence). The CDR3 extends over 16 amino acids. The trim removed 4 bases at V and 5 bases at J, leaving 9 bases unmatched. The CDR3 region is CASSSQTGDYTGELFF. Written as DNA, the CDR3 is TGTGCCAGCAGCTCTCAGACAGGGGATTATACCGGGGAGCTGTTTTTT.

Details on this clone: This specimen includes other DNA sequences encoding the same CDR3. V usage is TRBV5-1 and J usage is TRBJ1-6; TRBD1 agrees at 7 bases. There are 17 residues in the CDR3. Germline-derived CDR1 and CDR2 are SGHRS and YFSETQ. J gave up 10 bases and V 3 bases, and 16 bases lay outside the gene matches. The CDR3 nucleotides read TGCGCCAGCAGCTCCGCCGCGACAGGGATAAGTATGTCACCCCTCCACTTT. Its protein product is CASSSAATGISMSPLHF.

The chain has TRBV28 and TRBJ1-4, with TRBD1 identical over 9 bases. The CDR3 covers 14 residues. V dropped 5 bases and J dropped 7; count of bases not matched to a gene: 5. Germline CDR1 and CDR2: MDHEN and SYDVKM. CDR3 loop: CASSGTGFSEKLFF. In DNA, the CDR3 is TGTGCCAGCAGTGGGACAGGGTTTTCTGAAAAACTGTTTTTT. Full variable domain (rest looked up from reference TRBV28 and TRBJ1-4): DVKVTQSSRYLVKRTGEKVFLECVQDMDHENMFWYRQDPGLGLRLIYFSYDVKMKEKGDIPEGYSVSREKKERFSLILESASTNQTSMYLCASSGTGFSEKLFFGSGTQLSVL.

The J gene is TRBJ1-5, the V gene TRBV2; D call uncertain. The V end was cut by 5 bases, the J end by 4 bases, with 6 bases between. Looked up from germline, CDR1 is SNHLY and CDR2 is FYNNEI. The CDR3 is made up of 12 amino acids. The CDR3, as DNA: TGTGCCAGCAGTAATATAAATCAGCCCCAGCATTTT. This codes for CASSNINQPQHF.

The gene calls are TRBV5-1 and TRBJ1-5; 9 bases are a match to TRBD1. V was clipped by 0 bases and J by 5 bases; unmatched bases: 3. The CDR3 totals 15 residues. Germline CDR1 is SGHRS and CDR2 is YFSETQ. This CDR3 reads CASSLVDRGDQPQHF. The CDR3 DNA sequence: TGCGCCAGCAGCTTGGTGGACAGGGGAGATCAGCCCCAGCATTTT. Full variable domain (outside the CDR3, taken from reference TRBV5-1 and TRBJ1-5): KAGVTQTPRYLIKTRGQQVTLSCSPISGHRSVSWYQQTPGQGLQFLFEYFSETQRNKGNFPGRFSGRQFSNSRSEMNVSTLELGDSALYLCASSLVDRGDQPQHFGDGTRLSIL.

The rearrangement joins TRBV28 to TRBJ2-2; 10 positions agree with TRBD1. Germline V gives CDR1 MDHEN, CDR2 SYDVKM. J lost 6 bases, V lost 7 bases, and 2 bases had no gene match. There are 13 residues in the CDR3. Here the CDR3 reads CASKGQGSGELFF. CDR3 nucleotide sequence: TGTGCCAGCAAGGGACAGGGGTCCGGGGAGCTGTTTTTT.

This clone was counted a single time. The chain combines TRBV5-1 with TRBJ2-2, with TRBD2 identical over 8 bases. CDR1 and CDR2 from the germline V gene are SGHRS and YFSETQ. Trimming cost V 6 bases and J 1 base; bases outside gene matches: 11. The CDR3 is 17 residues long. CDR3: CASTSVPGGLNTGELFF. The DNA for the CDR3 is TGCGCCAGCACCTCCGTCCCGGGGGGGCTGAACACCGGGGAGCTGTTTTTT.

The genes are TRBV2 and TRBJ1-5, with D maybe TRBD1 (5 bases). CDR1 SNHLY and CDR2 FYNNEI come from the germline V gene. This CDR3 region has 17 residues. Trimming cost V 0 bases and J 5 bases, with 17 bases left between them. The CDR3 coding sequence is TGTGCCAGCAGTGAAGCGGGGCCTCTCAGGTTAGATCAGCCCCAGCATTTT. Translating gives CASSEAGPLRLDQPQHF.

This clone was seen repeatedly, ten times or more. CDR3 region: CASSLQGEVNSPLHF. As DNA, the CDR3 is TGCGCCAGCAGCTTGCAGGGGGAGGTCAATTCACCCCTCCACTTT. The chain carries TRBV5-1 and TRBJ1-6; 7 bases agree with TRBD1. Trimming took 1 base from V and 7 from J; bases not matched to a gene: 5. The germline CDR1 and CDR2 sequences are SGHRS and YFSETQ. CDR3 size: 15 residues.

This CDR3 is CASSQDLRSPIYEQYF. CDR3 DNA sequence: TGCGCCAGCAGCCAAGATCTTCGAAGCCCCATCTACGAGCAGTACTTC. The chain links TRBV4-1 to TRBJ2-7, with D unresolved. Germline CDR1 and CDR2: MGHRA and YSYEKL. The CDR3 has 16 residues. Trimming took off 0 bases at V and 3 bases at J, with 15 bases between the two ends.

The genes are TRBV7-9 and TRBJ2-1; tentatively, D is TRBD2 (6 bases). The CDR3 spans 16 residues. V dropped 4 bases and J dropped 3 bases, with 16 bases sitting between them. Germline CDR1 and CDR2: SEHNR and FQNEAQ (reference sequence). CDR3 loop: CASSSGRRGSYNEQFF. CDR3 bases: TGTGCCAGCAGCTCGGGCCGCCGGGGGAGCTACAATGAGCAGTTCTTC.

This chain connects TRBV9 to TRBJ2-3, with D tentatively TRBD1 (6 bases). The V gene's germline CDR1 is SGDLS and CDR2 YYNGEE. With 3 bases removed from V and 3 bases from J, the gap between germline ends came to 14 bases. The CDR3 length is 15 residues. The CDR3 reads CASSAAGAITDTQYF. The CDR3 DNA follows: TGTGCCAGCAGCGCCGCAGGGGCGATTACAGATACGCAGTATTTT.